This passage covers 32 T cell receptor beta chains from one sample sequenced in a study of tumor and adjacent non-tumor tissue in lung cancer. No cell sorting was done before RNA was extracted from the tissue. The normal lung tissue was taken more than 3 cm from the tumor edge. A modified ARM-PCR protocol with three rounds of nested PCR amplified TCRbeta. From the multiplex PCR reads, TCRdb called clonotypes with MiXCR, one entry per CDR3 protein. The table lists about 77,000 distinct CDR3 sequences, 76% of them singletons. Sequences were obtained from distant non-tumor lung tissue. The receptors derive from a man between 70 and 80 years old with non-small cell lung cancer.

Remarks on this clonotype: The conserved final phenylalanine or tryptophan is absent from the CDR3, which likely points to a read error. The limits of the CDR3 on the DNA are not certain, so only TCRdb's listed CDR3 is given. This chain's CDR3 is CASSQDGPSGRTDMRYI. J is TRBJ2-3 and V is TRBV4-3; the table's TRBD2 call for D was not verified on the DNA. A total of 17 residues make up the CDR3, ends included. Germline CDR1 and CDR2: LGHNA and YSLEER.

J is TRBJ1-1 and V is TRBV28, with TRBD1 identical over 7 bases. Germline V CDR1 and CDR2: MDHEN, SYDVKM. The V and J ends lost 4 bases and 8 bases, in that order; junction bases with no gene match: 7. The CDR3 consists of 13 residues. This CDR3 is CASSSPNRGEAFF. CDR3 sequence (DNA): TGTGCCAGCAGTTCACCCAACAGGGGAGAAGCTTTCTTT.

A note on this clonotype: The conserved final phenylalanine or tryptophan is absent from the CDR3, which likely points to a read error. It is unclear where the CDR3 begins or ends on the DNA, so no DNA is shown, and the CDR3 is as TCRdb lists it. The chain is built from TRBV29-1 and TRBJ2-2; TRBD1, as called in the table, went unchecked against the DNA. The germline V gene encodes CDR1 SQVTM and CDR2 ANQGSEA. The CDR3 is 13 residues long, ends included. The CDR3 spells CSVTGTNTGELFY.

In the case of this clonotype: With a much larger clone just one base away, this may be a read error. The chain links TRBV5-4 to TRBJ2-7, with 8 bases that match TRBD2. J gave up 4 bases and V 3 bases, and 9 bases lay outside the gene matches. The germline CDR1 and CDR2 sequences are SGHNT and YYREEE (reference sequence). The CDR3 loop spans 15 amino acids. CDR3 nucleotides: TGTGCCAGCAGCTCTTATTTGCGACTAGCGTACGAGCAGTACTTC. Translation: CASSSYLRLAYEQYF.

In this sample, this clonotype turned up once. The junction and the germline gene differ at one end; a read error may be behind it. The chain recombines TRBV6-2 or TRBV6-3 with TRBJ1-1, with TRBD1 matching 8 bases. Germline loops: CDR1 MNHEY, CDR2 SVGEGT. The CDR3 is 15 amino acids. CDR3: CTSSMRQGTNTEAFF. The DNA for the CDR3 is TGTACCAGCAGTATGAGACAGGGGACGAACACCGAAGCTTTCTTT.

Notes on this clonotype: An end of the junction does not agree with germline; a read error may underlie this. This chain connects TRBV5-5 to TRBJ2-5; D not certain. This CDR3 comprises 13 residues. In germline, CDR1 is SGHKS, CDR2 YYEKEE (reference sequence). The CDR3 protein is CASCLVSHETQYF. DNA of the CDR3: TGTGCCAGCTGCTTGGTCAGTCACGAGACCCAGTACTTC.

On this clonotype itself: The junction departs from the called germline gene at one end, perhaps through a read error. The J gene is TRBJ1-1, the V gene TRBV6-2 or TRBV6-3, with a possible D match to TRBD1 (6 bases). The germline V gene encodes CDR1 MNHEY and CDR2 SVGEGT. This CDR3 spans 15 amino acids. CDR3 protein: CTSRPFVGQRREVFF. CDR3 DNA sequence: TGCACCAGCCGACCTTTTGTGGGACAAAGAAGAGAAGTTTTCTTT.

In regard to this clonotype: One junction end disagrees with the germline gene, perhaps due to a read error. The rearrangement links TRBV29-1 to TRBJ2-1; no reliable D call. Germline CDR1 and CDR2: SQVTM and ANQGSEA. This CDR3 is built from 14 residues. The CDR3 loop reads CSVEDSGVYNEQFF. The CDR3, as DNA: TGCAGCGTTGAAGATTCTGGGGTGTACAATGAGCAATTCTTC.

Remarks on this clonotype: One end of the junction varies from germline; a read error may be responsible. The V gene is TRBV29-1, the J gene TRBJ2-6; weak D call: TRBD2 (7 bases). Germline V gene lookup returns CDR1 SQVTM and CDR2 ANQGSEA. This CDR3 has 17 residues. The DNA of the CDR3 is TGCAGCGTTGAAGATCCGGGGGGCCCTTCTGGGGCCGACGTCCTGACTTTC. Amino acids: CSVEDPGGPSGADVLTF.

Concerning this clonotype: The junction differs from germline at one of its ends, possibly a read error. The J gene is TRBJ2-7, the V gene TRBV7-9, with D possibly TRBD1 on 6 matching bases. The length of the CDR3 is 14 residues. The germline CDR1 and CDR2 sequences are SEHNR and FQNEAQ (reference sequence). CDR3 region: CASSLGTEPYEHYF. The CDR3 DNA sequence: TGTGCCAGCAGCTTAGGGACAGAGCCCTACGAGCACTACTTC.

This chain connects TRBV11-2 to TRBJ1-6, with 9 nucleotides matching TRBD1. The trim removed 6 bases at V and 9 bases at J, leaving 15 bases unmatched. There are 17 residues in the CDR3. From germline, CDR1 is SGHAT and CDR2 FQNNGV. CDR3 nucleotides: TGTGCCAGCAGAGAATGGGACAGGGCCCCTTCTACTTCACCCCTCCACTTT. It encodes CASREWDRAPSTSPLHF.

Concerning this clonotype itself: At one of its ends the junction is not consistent with the germline gene, which may arise from a read error. The chain combines TRBV6-4 with TRBJ2-3; 12 bases align to TRBD2. This CDR3 region has 16 residues. The germline gives CDR1 MRHNA, CDR2 SNTAGT. CDR3 amino acids: CASSEETSGGRDKQYF. DNA of the CDR3: TGTGCCAGCAGTGAAGAGACTAGCGGGGGAAGAGATAAGCAGTATTTT.

This chain connects TRBV11-1 to TRBJ1-2, with D hard to call. This CDR3 has 12 amino acids. The V gene lost 9 bases and the J gene lost 9 bases, with 17 bases spanning the gap. Germline V gives CDR1 SGHAT, CDR2 FQDESV (reference sequence). CDR3 DNA: TGTGCCAGTAGTTTATACAGATATAGCTACACCTTC. Residues: CASSLYRYSYTF.

The rearrangement uses TRBV7-8 and TRBJ1-1, with D unclear. The CDR3 length is 14 residues. The V gene lost 0 bases and the J gene lost 6 bases, with 11 bases spanning the gap. The germline V gene encodes CDR1 SGHVS and CDR2 FQNEAQ. The CDR3 here is CASSLARGRAEAFF. CDR3 coding DNA: TGTGCCAGCAGCTTAGCGCGAGGGAGAGCTGAAGCTTTCTTT.

V usage is TRBV11-2 and J usage is TRBJ2-7; 7 nucleotides align to TRBD1. There are 15 residues in the CDR3. CDR1 SGHAT and CDR2 FQNNGV come from the germline V gene. Unmatched junction bases numbered 10, after V lost 6 bases and J lost 2 bases. The CDR3 sequence: CASRLYEGAPYEQYF. CDR3 DNA: TGTGCCAGCAGATTATATGAGGGGGCCCCCTACGAGCAGTACTTC. Full variable domain (outside the CDR3, taken from reference TRBV11-2 and TRBJ2-7): EAGVAQSPRYKIIEKRQSVAFWCNPISGHATLYWYQQILGQGPKLLIQFQNNGVVDDSQLPKDRFSAERLKGVDSTLKIQPAKLEDSAVYLCASRLYEGAPYEQYFGPGTRLTVT.

Comment on this clonotype: Mismatch with germline at one junction end may stem from a read error. The gene calls are TRBV11-2 and TRBJ2-5, with D maybe TRBD2 (5 bases). In germline, CDR1 is SGHAT, CDR2 FQNNGV. This CDR3 comprises 15 residues. The CDR3 protein is CASSPGIVGQETRYF. The DNA of the CDR3 is TGTGCTAGCAGTCCGGGGATAGTTGGGCAAGAGACCCGGTACTTC.

In this sample, this clonotype turned up many times. J is TRBJ2-5 and V is TRBV5-1; the match to TRBD2 covers 11 bases. CDR1 is SGHRS and CDR2 is YFSETQ in the germline V gene. The J segment lost 5 bases and the V segment lost 5 bases, leaving 2 bases of the junction unmatched. This CDR3 is built from 13 residues. CDR3 coding DNA: TGCGCCAGCAGGACTAGCGGGAAGGAGACCCAGTACTTC. Its protein product is CASRTSGKETQYF.

This clonotype occurred once. The gene calls are TRBV10-3 and TRBJ2-3, with 7 bases lining up with TRBD2. The CDR3 length is 16 residues. Germline V gives CDR1 ENHRY, CDR2 SYGVKD. Trimming removed 3 bases from V and 2 bases from J; junction bases left unmatched: 8. CDR3 amino acids: CAISDTKGRDTDTQYF. CDR3 sequence (DNA): TGTGCCATCAGTGATACTAAAGGGAGGGACACAGATACGCAGTATTTT.

Notes on this clonotype: The junction and the germline gene differ at one end; a read error may be behind it. The chain combines TRBV4-3 with TRBJ2-3; TRBD2 matches at 10 bases. CDR1 and CDR2 from the germline V gene are LGHNA and YSLEER. This CDR3 comprises 17 residues. Written as DNA, the CDR3 is TGCATCAGCAGCCAAGATGGGCCTAGCGGGAGAACAGATAGGCAGTATTTT. Amino acid sequence: CISSQDGPSGRTDRQYF.

Note on this clonotype: One junction end disagrees with the germline gene, perhaps due to a read error. The chain has TRBV11-3 and TRBJ1-1; D is perhaps TRBD1 (5 bases). CDR3 length: 13 amino acids. Germline assignment: CDR1 SGHNT and CDR2 YENEEA. The CDR3 reads CTSNRYPWPEAFF. As DNA, the CDR3 is TGTACCAGCAACAGGTATCCTTGGCCTGAAGCTTTCTTT.

This clonotype came up a few times. This chain links TRBV12-3 or TRBV12-4 with TRBJ1-5; no definite D call. The CDR3 has 12 residues. The ends were cut back, 5 bases at V and 15 bases at J, with 17 bases in the middle. The chain's CDR3 is CASSPAGQLRHF. Here the CDR3 DNA reads TGTGCCAGCAGTCCCGCTGGCCAGCTCCGGCATTTT.

Regarding this clonotype: A read error may explain this, as a much larger clone is one base away. CDR3 in DNA: TGTGCCAGCAGTCCCCCCAGGGGGCCGACTGAAGCTTTCTTT. Protein sequence: CASSPPRGPTEAFF. The chain employs TRBV28 and TRBJ1-1; 8 bases line up with TRBD1. CDR1 MDHEN and CDR2 SYDVKM come from the germline V gene. This CDR3 has 14 residues. V lost 5 bases, J lost 5 bases, and 7 bases stayed unmatched.

With regard to this clonotype: Just one base apart from a much larger clone, this may be a read error. This chain links TRBV7-8 with TRBJ2-3, with 8 bases fitting TRBD2. V lost 7 bases to trimming and J lost 9 bases; unmatched junction nucleotides: 15. Germline CDR1 is SGHVS and CDR2 is FQNEAQ. The CDR3 is made up of 15 amino acids. The CDR3 sequence: CASNHFPERGGTQYF. As DNA, the CDR3 is TGTGCCAGCAACCACTTCCCGGAACGGGGGGGGACGCAGTATTTT.

This clonotype showed up just a few times. A much more abundant neighbour one base away suggests this may be a read error. The chain uses TRBV5-6 and TRBJ2-5; D call uncertain. Trimming stripped 4 bases from V and 6 bases from J, with 13 bases between. CDR3 size: 13 residues. CDR1 is SGHDT and CDR2 is YYEEEE in the germline V gene. The CDR3 here is CASSPNARQTQYF. In nucleotides, the CDR3 is TGTGCCAGCAGCCCCAATGCGCGCCAGACCCAGTACTTC.

Notes on this clonotype: One end of the junction is discordant with germline, which a read error may explain. V gene TRBV4-1 combines with J gene TRBJ1-1, with D perhaps matching TRBD1 (5 bases). The CDR3 contains 13 residues. Germline V gives CDR1 MGHRA, CDR2 YSYEKL. Written as DNA, the CDR3 is TGCGCCAGTAGCACCCAGGGTGGCACTGATGCTTTCTTT. Encoded protein: CASSTQGGTDAFF.

The chain joins TRBV4-1 to TRBJ2-7, with D possibly called TRBD1 or TRBD2 (6 bases each). CDR1 and CDR2 (germline): MGHRA, YSYEKL. This CDR3 is built from 16 residues. Between the trimmed V and J ends, which lost 4 bases and 7 bases, there was a span of 23 bases. DNA of the CDR3: TGCGCCAGCAGCCTGACACTAGCTGGAGAGGGGGAGGAGCAGTACTTC. Its translation is CASSLTLAGEGEEQYF.

A remark on this clonotype: The junction does not match germline at one end; this may be a read error. The rearrangement links TRBV11-3 to TRBJ1-1; TRBD1 is a possible D gene (5 bases). Germline V gene lookup returns CDR1 SGHNT and CDR2 YENEEA. This CDR3 has 16 amino acids. The CDR3 loop reads CVSSFSDRTLNAEAFF. CDR3 nucleotides: TGTGTCAGCAGCTTCAGCGACAGAACCCTGAACGCTGAAGCTTTCTTT.

The rearrangement links TRBV12-3 or TRBV12-4 to TRBJ2-3, with a possible D match to TRBD1 (5 bases). The V gene lost 4 bases and the J gene lost 4 bases, with 18 bases spanning the gap. The CDR3 runs 16 residues. CDR3 in DNA: TGTGCCAGCAGTTCAGGGATAGTGGCCCGCGCAGATACGCAGTATTTT. Amino acid sequence: CASSSGIVARADTQYF.

This clonotype occurred many times. The rearrangement joins TRBV28 to TRBJ2-1, with D possibly being TRBD1 (5 bases). V dropped 6 bases and J dropped 9 bases, with 21 bases sitting between them. From germline, CDR1 is MDHEN and CDR2 SYDVKM. This CDR3 has 15 residues. The CDR3 coding sequence is TGTGCCAGCAGCCGACAGATCGCCGCTCGGGTTGAGCAGTTCTTC. Protein sequence: CASSRQIAARVEQFF. Using reference TRBV28 and TRBJ2-1 for the parts outside the CDR3, the full variable domain is DVKVTQSSRYLVKRTGEKVFLECVQDMDHENMFWYRQDPGLGLRLIYFSYDVKMKEKGDIPEGYSVSREKKERFSLILESASTNQTSMYLCASSRQIAARVEQFFGPGTRLTVL.

Ten or more counts support this clonotype. The chain recombines TRBV4-1 with TRBJ2-3; a weak D match, TRBD2 (6 bases). Germline-derived CDR1 and CDR2 are MGHRA and YSYEKL. V was pared by 0 bases and J by 2 bases, with 12 bases between. The CDR3 contains 16 residues. CDR3 region: CASSQEAGWNTDTQYF. CDR3 nucleotide sequence: TGCGCCAGCAGCCAAGAGGCGGGGTGGAACACAGATACGCAGTATTTT.

Note on this clonotype: Being one base from a much bigger clone, this may be a read error. The chain uses TRBV30 and TRBJ1-1; D is unclear. CDR1 GTSNPN and CDR2 SVGIG come from the germline V gene (reference sequence). The length of the CDR3 is 11 residues. Trimming left V 3 bases short and J 7 bases short, with 9 bases between. DNA for the CDR3: TGTGCCTGGAGGGGGATCAGTGAAGCTTTCTTT. It codes for CAWRGISEAFF.

This clonotype has more than one count but fewer than ten. This could be a read error, since a much larger clone is one nucleotide away. V usage is TRBV6-1 and J usage is TRBJ1-6; perhaps TRBD1 as D (5 bases). With 1 base removed from V and 9 bases from J, the gap between germline ends came to 13 bases. The CDR3 extends over 15 amino acids. The germline gives CDR1 MNHNS, CDR2 SASEGT. CDR3 in amino acids: CASSEVGVDSSPLHF. CDR3 sequence (DNA): TGTGCCAGCAGTGAAGTAGGGGTTGACAGTTCACCCCTCCACTTT.